This T cell receptor beta chain was found in a study of blood T cell repertoires in COVID-19. Study summary: Some COVID-19 samples were acute and others convalescent; all came from the United States, Italy and Spain.

The protocol was immunoSEQ multiplex PCR, while the TCRdb copy is restricted to in-frame clones and leaves out a portion. The data hold around 270,000 clones, with about 89% observed a single time. The ends lost 4 bases at V and 6 bases at J; junction bases unmatched: 3. This CDR3 contains 15 residues. CDR1 and CDR2 from the germline V gene are LGHDT and YNNKEL (reference sequence). Sequenced sample: peripheral blood. V gene TRBV3-1 (or the pseudogene TRBV3-2) combines with J gene TRBJ2-7; 16 bases fit TRBD2. The TCR comes from a man younger than 45 with acute or convalescent COVID-19. The CDR3 is CASSLGTSGGGEQYF. The CDR3 region has the DNA TGTGCCAGCAGCCTGGGGACTAGCGGGGGGGGCGAGCAGTACTTC.